Described below is a single T cell receptor (beta chain) sequence and its context. Antigen unknown. The PCR made use of 60 Vbeta and 13 Jbeta primers. Measured with immunoSEQ multiplex PCR; TCRdb has only the in-frame clones, and not every one. The data hold some 150,000 clones, with about 85% observed a single time. This CDR3 contains 15 residues. V was trimmed by 3 bases and J by 2 bases, leaving 15 bases between them. Per the germline V gene, CDR1 is SGHKS and CDR2 is YYEKEE (reference sequence). The sample belongs to a study of cytomegalovirus exposure and HLA in healthy donors. Study at large: Some 85 million unique TCRs, all from HLA-typed donors, were included in an early release of the data.

General study points: On later analysis, the bulk of CMV-associated TCR beta chains appeared to be HLA-restricted.

The sequenced material came from PBMCs. This sequence was found in a woman aged 18-30 years in good health and CMV-seronegative. The V and J genes are TRBV5-5 and TRBJ2-7; D might be TRBD1 (6 bases). CDR3 sequence: CASSSSGAHPYEQYF. DNA for the CDR3: TGTGCCAGCAGCTCCTCAGGGGCTCATCCCTACGAGCAGTACTTC.